Each of the 2 T cell receptor beta chains below was sequenced from the same sample in a study of T-cell reconstitution after alpha-beta-depleted transplantation in children. Unique molecular identifiers were used in preparing the TCRbeta library. MiXCR was run by TCRdb on the PCR reads, yielding one entry per CDR3 protein. The data contain about 170,000 distinct CDR3 sequences, around 10% of them singletons. Sequenced material: PBMCs, taken before TCRalphabeta/CD19-depleted stem cell transplant. These receptor sequences come from a boy between 2 and 10 years old with acute myeloid leukemia, due to receive a stem cell transplant.

This clonotype was counted many times. V is TRBV5-1 and J is TRBJ2-7; unclear D gene. Germline V gives CDR1 SGHRS, CDR2 YFSETQ. This CDR3 is 11 amino acids long. The V end was cut by 4 bases, the J end by 2 bases, with 4 bases between. DNA for the CDR3: TGCGCCAGCAGCGGGGCCTACGAGCAGTACTTC. Its protein product is CASSGAYEQYF.

This clonotype occurred many times. The chain carries TRBV9 and TRBJ2-2, with D possibly TRBD2 on 7 matching bases. V dropped 3 bases and J dropped 0 bases, with 18 bases sitting between them. Germline CDR1 SGDLS, CDR2 YYNGEE. The CDR3 has 18 residues. CDR3 region: CASSAPRAGGPNTGELFF. The DNA of the CDR3 is TGTGCCAGCAGCGCGCCCAGAGCCGGGGGGCCGAACACCGGGGAGCTGTTTTTT.